One and the same sample provided the 22 T cell receptor beta chains below, sequenced in a study of blood T cells in healthy people across ages. With a J-beta primer mix and a sample-barcoded 5' primer, a second PCR ran 7 to 11 cycles. TCRdb passed the 5' RACE reads through MiXCR, listing each CDR3 protein once. The data show 500,000 to 600,000 distinct CDR3 sequences, 25% to 30% seen once. Sequencing was done on a sample of blood. These receptors all come from an older woman in good health.

The chain couples TRBV3-1 to TRBJ2-2; 9 nucleotides line up with TRBD2. The V and J ends lost 0 bases and 5 bases, in that order; junction bases with no gene match: 4. The CDR3 totals 16 residues. Germline V lookup: CDR1 LGHDT, CDR2 YNNKEL (reference sequence). The CDR3 DNA reads TGTGCCAGCAGCCAAGATCCGGCGGGGGGGACCGGGGAGCTGTTTTTT. Its translation: CASSQDPAGGTGELFF.

This clonotype has a handful of counts. V and J are TRBV6-5 and TRBJ1-1; the D gene is possibly TRBD1 (5 bases). The germline V and J ends were trimmed by 4 bases and 0 bases, with 15 bases remaining between them. CDR3 size: 16 residues. Germline V lookup: CDR1 MNHEY, CDR2 SVGAGI. CDR3 DNA sequence: TGTGCCAGCAGTTCCTTACAGGCCATAATGAACACTGAAGCTTTCTTT. It yields the protein CASSSLQAIMNTEAFF.

The chain has TRBV4-2 and TRBJ2-2, with D perhaps matching TRBD2 (6 bases). The CDR3 length is 18 residues. V was clipped by 1 base and J by 5 bases, with 20 bases between them. CDR1 LGHNA and CDR2 YNFKEQ come from the germline V gene. The CDR3 DNA sequence: TGTGCCAGCAGCCAAGCGGAGAAGGAGGGCCGAATAACCGGGGAGCTGTTTTTT. It encodes CASSQAEKEGRITGELFF.

The chain carries TRBV20-1 and TRBJ1-4; D is possibly TRBD1 (6 bases). This CDR3 has 16 residues. With 4 bases removed from V and 4 bases from J, the gap between germline ends came to 19 bases. The germline gives CDR1 DFQATT, CDR2 SNEGSKA (reference sequence). The CDR3 is CSANPRGPQDNEKLFF. CDR3 bases: TGCAGTGCTAACCCCAGGGGCCCGCAGGATAATGAAAAACTGTTTTTT.

This sequence joins TRBV24-1 and TRBJ2-5; either TRBD1 or TRBD2 may supply D (5 bases each). Germline CDR1 reads KGHDR; CDR2 reads SFDVKD. This CDR3 region has 17 residues. Trimming removed 4 bases at V and 3 bases at J, with 20 bases between. CDR3 protein: CATSDAPGRGSEETQYF. DNA of the CDR3: TGTGCCACCAGTGACGCGCCGGGACGAGGGAGTGAAGAGACCCAGTACTTC.

A few counts support this clonotype. V usage is TRBV5-1 and J usage is TRBJ1-2, with 7 bases fitting TRBD1. The germline CDR1 and CDR2 sequences are SGHRS and YFSETQ. V trimming: 2 bases; J trimming: 4 bases; junction bases outside the gene matches: 11. The CDR3 covers 16 residues. CDR3 amino acids: CASSLLPGQESYGYTF. The CDR3 DNA follows: TGCGCCAGCAGCTTACTCCCCGGACAGGAATCCTATGGCTACACCTTC. The full variable domain, rest sourced from reference TRBV5-1 and TRBJ1-2, is KAGVTQTPRYLIKTRGQQVTLSCSPISGHRSVSWYQQTPGQGLQFLFEYFSETQRNKGNFPGRFSGRQFSNSRSEMNVSTLELGDSALYLCASSLLPGQESYGYTFGSGTRLTVV.

This clonotype was seen only a few times. This chain links TRBV5-4 with TRBJ2-2; D not certain. CDR1 and CDR2 (germline): SGHNT, YYREEE (reference sequence). Trimming left V 1 base short and J 6 bases short, with 13 bases between. The CDR3 extends over 15 amino acids. CDR3 bases: TGTGCCAGCAGCTTGCGCGACAATGGGGCCGGGGAGCTGTTTTTT. Translated, it gives CASSLRDNGAGELFF.

Only a few counts were recorded for this clonotype. The DNA of the CDR3 is TGTGCCAGCAGCCAAAACAGGGGAGGGACTGAAGCTTTCTTT. Its protein is CASSQNRGGTEAFF. This sequence joins TRBV3-1 and TRBJ1-1; 7 bases are a match to TRBD1. The CDR3 covers 14 residues. CDR1 is LGHDT, CDR2 YNNKEL, per germline (reference sequence). V shed 2 bases, J shed 5 bases, and the junction held 5 bases outside the gene matches.

The CDR3 protein is CASSSPRLAGGRYNEQFF. CDR3 in DNA: TGCGCCAGCAGCTCGCCAAGGTTAGCGGGAGGTCGCTACAATGAGCAGTTCTTC. V usage is TRBV4-1 and J usage is TRBJ2-1; 10 bases align to TRBD2. V was clipped by 5 bases and J by 3 bases; unmatched bases: 13. Germline V lookup: CDR1 MGHRA, CDR2 YSYEKL. CDR3 length equals 18 residues.

This clonotype has more than one count but fewer than ten. The V and J genes are TRBV7-2 and TRBJ2-7; D gene ambiguous. CDR1 is SGHTA and CDR2 is FQGNSA in the germline V gene. The CDR3 consists of 11 residues. V lost 5 bases, J lost 3 bases, and 5 bases lay in between. The CDR3 bases are TGTGCCAGCAGCATTAGCTACGAGCAGTACTTC. Its translation: CASSISYEQYF.

In this sample, this clonotype turned up a few times. CDR3 sequence: CASSVRQGVYEQYF. The CDR3, as DNA: TGTGCCAGCAGCGTAAGGCAGGGGGTCTACGAGCAGTACTTC. The chain joins TRBV9 to TRBJ2-1; 7 bases agree with TRBD1. The J call may be faulty, since TRBJ2-7 better matches the DNA end. The germline V gene has CDR1 SGDLS and CDR2 YYNGEE. This CDR3 region has 14 residues.

The V call is TRBV4-2, the J call TRBJ2-1; 10 positions agree with TRBD1. The V gene end was trimmed by 4 bases and the J gene end by 9 bases; junction bases not matched to a gene: 15. The germline V gene has CDR1 LGHNA and CDR2 YNFKEQ. This CDR3 is 17 amino acids long. The CDR3 protein is CASSPPTGGKYESEQFF. The CDR3 bases are TGTGCCAGCAGCCCACCGACAGGGGGCAAGTACGAGAGTGAGCAGTTCTTC.

The chain couples TRBV6-5 to TRBJ2-5; 7 nucleotides align to TRBD1. V dropped 0 bases and J dropped 4; count of bases not matched to a gene: 8. Germline CDR1 MNHEY, CDR2 SVGAGI. The CDR3 is 16 residues long. CDR3 sequence reads: CASSYSVGQVTETQYF. The CDR3 DNA reads as TGTGCCAGCAGTTACTCAGTCGGACAGGTGACAGAGACCCAGTACTTC.

This clonotype came up a few times. The chain couples TRBV27 to TRBJ1-2; TRBD1 might be the D (6 bases). V was cut by 0 bases and J by 4 bases, with 12 bases left in between. This CDR3 contains 15 residues. The V gene's germline CDR1 is MNHEY and CDR2 SMNVEV (reference sequence). CDR3 bases: TGTGCCAGCAGTTTATCGGGGGCCCTCCTCTATGGCTACACCTTC. Its protein is CASSLSGALLYGYTF.

The genes are TRBV7-8 and TRBJ1-2; D call uncertain. Germline V gene sequence: CDR1 SGHVS, CDR2 FQNEAQ. This CDR3 comprises 13 residues. The germline V and J ends were trimmed by 1 base and 7 bases, with 10 bases remaining between them. CDR3 sequence reads: CASSLGTGRGYTF. The DNA for the CDR3 is TGTGCCAGCAGCTTAGGCACTGGGCGTGGCTACACCTTC.

The V and J genes are TRBV4-3 and TRBJ2-3, with TRBD2 matching 9 bases. This CDR3 is 16 amino acids long. J gave up 2 bases and V 3 bases, and 6 bases lay outside the gene matches. Germline CDR1 and CDR2: LGHNA and YSLEER. CDR3 region: CASSHRAGGFTDTQYF. CDR3 nucleotides: TGCGCCAGCAGCCACAGAGCGGGGGGATTCACAGATACGCAGTATTTT.

This clonotype was detected once. Since a much larger clone is just one base distant, this may be a read error. The gene calls are TRBV24-1 and TRBJ1-1, with a possible D match to TRBD1 (6 bases). The CDR3 loop spans 15 amino acids. V dropped 6 bases and J dropped 1 base, with 14 bases sitting between them. Germline V gene sequence: CDR1 KGHDR, CDR2 SFDVKD. Here the CDR3 reads CATSNSGAGNTEAFF. CDR3 in DNA: TGTGCCACCAGTAATTCAGGGGCTGGGAACACTGAAGCTTTCTTT.

This clonotype has a handful of counts. The CDR3 DNA reads as TGTGCCAGCAGCCCCACTCTCGGGGCCGAGTTCTTC. It yields the protein CASSPTLGAEFF. The chain employs TRBV11-2 and TRBJ2-1, with D perhaps matching TRBD1 or TRBD2 (5 bases each). Per the germline V gene, CDR1 is SGHAT and CDR2 is FQNNGV. CDR3 length: 12 residues. Trimming removed 5 bases from V and 14 bases from J, with 16 bases in between.

The table lists this clonotype with many counts. The chain has TRBV12-3 or TRBV12-4 and TRBJ2-5; D is ambiguous. The CDR3 covers 13 residues. Deletions cut 6 bases from V and 1 base from J, with 9 bases between. Here the CDR3 DNA reads TGTGCCAGCAGAATGGGGTCCCAAGAGACCCAGTACTTC. Its translation is CASRMGSQETQYF.

The sample holds a few counts of this clonotype. The chain couples TRBV20-1 to TRBJ1-1; D perhaps matches TRBD1 (5 bases). The CDR3 totals 14 residues. Germline assignment: CDR1 DFQATT and CDR2 SNEGSKA (reference sequence). Trimming took 2 bases from V and 4 from J, leaving 14 bases between them. The CDR3 sequence: CSARTGGAVTEAFF. CDR3 DNA sequence: TGCAGTGCTAGAACAGGAGGGGCGGTCACTGAAGCTTTCTTT.

This chain uses TRBV19 with TRBJ1-2, with D perhaps TRBD1 (6 bases). Germline V lookup: CDR1 LNHDA, CDR2 SQIVND (reference sequence). With 6 bases removed from V and 8 bases from J, the gap between germline ends came to 22 bases. The CDR3 has 15 amino acids. This CDR3 is CASRTQGRGLRGYTF. The DNA for the CDR3 is TGTGCCAGTAGGACACAGGGAAGAGGTTTGAGAGGCTACACCTTC.

This clonotype was detected only a few times. The V call is TRBV20-1, the J call TRBJ2-1; TRBD1 is a possible D gene (5 bases). The V gene's germline CDR1 is DFQATT and CDR2 SNEGSKA (reference sequence). The CDR3 covers 14 residues. Deletions cut 1 base from V and 10 bases from J, with 17 bases between. CDR3 sequence (DNA): TGCAGTGCTAGAGTAGGGGTAGAAGGTACCGAGCAGTTCTTC. This encodes CSARVGVEGTEQFF.